This T cell receptor beta chain was documented in a study of response to subunit inactivated influenza vaccine. General study findings and limits: It was suggested by the authors that few new T cells are recruited by each seasonal influenza vaccination.

TCRdb passed the RT-PCR reads through MiXCR, listing each CDR3 protein once. The sample lists roughly 500,000 distinct CDR3 sequences, approximately 15% occurring once. In this sample, this clonotype turned up a few times. Its matching antigen is unknown. Sequenced here: CD4+ T cells sorted from PBMCs, sampled approximately 25 months after vaccination. The origin of this receptor is a man between 45 and 75 years old who received an inactivated influenza vaccine.

CDR3 amino acids: CASSRAGGRSYNEQFF. In DNA form, the CDR3 reads TGTGCCAGCAGTCGAGCGGGAGGGAGGTCCTACAATGAGCAGTTCTTC. V is TRBV6-1 and J is TRBJ2-1, with 10 positions matching TRBD2. From germline, CDR1 is MNHNS and CDR2 SASEGT. The CDR3 runs to 16 residues. V lost 5 bases, J lost 1 base, and 5 bases stayed unmatched.